The rows below give T cell receptor beta chains drawn from one sample of a study of cytomegalovirus exposure and HLA in healthy donors. Assay used: immunoSEQ multiplex PCR; TCRdb lists only in-frame clones, some missing. The data hold a few hundred thousand clones, with 90% observed a single time. Sequenced sample: PBMCs. These receptor sequences come from a woman younger than 30 in good health and CMV-seronegative. Each CDR3 is given with its conserved first and last residue. The order of the fields is V gene, D gene, clone size, CDR3 length, J gene, CDR3 protein, CDR3 DNA. The D gene is left open where the match is weak. Expanded clones get a size class; other rows say once, few or many, or leave the size out.

TRBV6-5	TRBD1	NA	14	TRBJ1-6	CASSYGQGPSPLHF	TGTGCCAGCAGTTACGGACAGGGTCCGTCACCCCTCCACTTT
TRBV7-2	NA	NA	14	TRBJ1-1	CASSFSGSGTEAFF	TGTGCCAGCAGCTTTAGCGGGAGCGGCACTGAAGCTTTCTTT
TRBV4-3	NA	few	14	TRBJ2-2	CASSQGAATGELFF	TGCGCCAGCAGCCAAGGGGCAGCCACCGGGGAGCTGTTTTTT
TRBV2	TRBD1	NA	15	TRBJ1-4	CASIPSRTGGEKLFF	TGTGCCAGCATCCCCTCCAGGACAGGGGGTGAAAAACTGTTTTTT
TRBV5-1	NA	NA	15	TRBJ2-1	CASSLQQSSYNEQFF	TGCGCCAGCAGCTTGCAACAGTCCTCCTACAATGAGCAGTTCTTC
TRBV5-4	NA	few	13	TRBJ2-7	CASSPGIPYEQYF	TGTGCCAGCAGCCCCGGGATCCCCTACGAGCAGTACTTC
TRBV7-6	TRBD2	once	19	TRBJ2-1	CASSLASGGYVSSYNEQFF	TGTGCCAGCAGCTTAGCATCCGGGGGGTACGTTAGCTCCTACAATGAGCAGTTCTTC
TRBV2	NA	NA	14	TRBJ1-2	CASTYIVGGYGYTF	TGTGCCAGCACCTATATTGTGGGGGGTTATGGCTACACCTTC
TRBV19	NA	NA	15	TRBJ2-3	CASSMGQGSTDTQYF	TGTGCCAGTAGTATGGGGCAGGGAAGCACAGATACGCAGTATTTT
TRBV11-2	NA	once	16	TRBJ2-7	CASSRDGDLSSYEQYF	TGTGCCAGCAGCCGTGACGGGGATTTGAGCTCCTACGAGCAGTACTTC
TRBV5-1	TRBD1	NA	16	TRBJ2-7	CASSYTGTGVRDEQYF	TGCGCCAGCAGCTATACCGGGACAGGGGTGAGGGACGAGCAGTACTTC
TRBV2	TRBD2	NA	15	TRBJ2-1	CASRETSGNYNEQFF	TGTGCCAGCAGGGAAACTAGCGGCAACTACAATGAGCAGTTCTTC
TRBV9	NA	NA	15	TRBJ1-5	CASSVEAGQGQPQHF	TGTGCCAGCAGCGTAGAGGCAGGGCAAGGCCAGCCCCAGCATTTT
TRBV27	TRBD1	NA	15	TRBJ1-1	CASRKPGQGVTEAFF	TGTGCCAGCAGAAAACCGGGACAGGGTGTCACTGAAGCTTTCTTT
TRBV6-5	NA	NA	13	TRBJ1-1	CASSYVQGGVAFF	TGTGCCAGCAGTTATGTCCAGGGCGGGGTAGCTTTCTTT
TRBV13	TRBD1	NA	14	TRBJ1-2	CASSARTGGEGYTF	TGTGCCAGCAGCGCACGAACAGGGGGCGAAGGCTACACCTTC
TRBV11-2	TRBD2	NA	16	TRBJ2-5	CASSDRTSGVRETQYF	TGTGCCAGCAGCGACCGGACTAGCGGGGTTCGGGAGACCCAGTACTTC
TRBV14	NA	NA	14	TRBJ1-1	CASSQSPMNTEAFF	TGTGCCAGCAGCCAATCCCCCATGAACACTGAAGCTTTCTTT
TRBV29-1	NA	NA	13	TRBJ1-2	CSVEGPGGYGYTF	TGCAGCGTTGAAGGGCCGGGAGGGTATGGCTACACCTTC
TRBV11-2	TRBD1	few	14	TRBJ1-6	CASSSNRGYSPLHF	TGTGCCAGCAGCTCGAACAGGGGGTATTCACCCCTCCACTTT
TRBV27	NA	NA	15	TRBJ2-2	CASREMAPPTGELFF	TGTGCCAGCAGAGAAATGGCTCCCCCGACCGGGGAGCTGTTTTTT
TRBV19	NA	once	15	TRBJ1-6	CASSRQTGNNSPLHF	TGTGCCAGTAGTAGACAGACAGGAAACAATTCACCCCTCCACTTT
TRBV7-9	TRBD1	NA	12	TRBJ2-5	CASSPGTGNLYF	TGTGCCAGCAGCCCCGGGACAGGGAACTTGTACTTC
TRBV7-3	TRBD2	NA	13	TRBJ2-5	CASSRLAQETQYF	TGTGCCAGCAGCCGACTAGCACAAGAGACCCAGTACTTC
TRBV2	NA	NA	14	TRBJ2-3	CASSEGRSTDTQYF	TGTGCCAGCAGTGAAGGCAGAAGCACAGATACGCAGTATTTT
TRBV27	TRBD1	NA	14	TRBJ2-7	CASSRQGGKYEQYF	TGTGCCAGCAGCCGACAGGGGGGTAAATACGAGCAGTACTTC
TRBV19	NA	few	15	TRBJ2-2	CASSIGQGWAGELFF	TGTGCCAGTAGTATTGGCCAGGGGTGGGCCGGGGAGCTGTTTTTT
TRBV28	TRBD1	NA	15	TRBJ1-6	CASSPQGQNNSPLHF	TGTGCCAGCAGCCCGCAGGGACAGAATAATTCACCCCTCCACTTT
TRBV6-1	NA	NA	13	TRBJ2-5	CASSGQVGETQYF	TGTGCCAGCAGTGGACAGGTTGGGGAGACCCAGTACTTC
TRBV15	TRBD1	NA	17	TRBJ2-2	CATSRDRDRGNTGELFF	TGTGCCACCAGCAGAGATAGGGACAGGGGAAACACCGGGGAGCTGTTTTTT
TRBV5-3	TRBD1	NA	16	TRBJ1-1	CARFGGTGEEDTEAFF	TGTGCCAGATTTGGGGGGACAGGGGAGGAGGACACTGAAGCTTTCTTT
TRBV11-2	NA	NA	15	TRBJ1-1	CASSPGRGENTEAFF	TGTGCCAGCAGCCCCGGGAGGGGAGAGAACACTGAAGCTTTCTTT
TRBV9	NA	NA	15	TRBJ2-3	CASSADRISTDTQYF	TGTGCCAGCAGCGCCGACAGGATTAGCACAGATACGCAGTATTTT
TRBV7-2	NA	NA	14	TRBJ2-3	CASSSGVTTDTQYF	TGTGCCAGCAGCTCAGGGGTGACCACAGATACGCAGTATTTT
TRBV18	NA	once	14	TRBJ1-2	CASSDRRTDYGYTF	TGTGCCAGCTCCGACAGGCGAACAGACTATGGCTACACCTTC
TRBV5-1	NA	NA	19	TRBJ2-3	CASSLPPVLGTGYTDTQYF	TGCGCCAGCAGCTTGCCTCCTGTTCTGGGTACAGGGTACACAGATACGCAGTATTTT
TRBV5-6	TRBD1	NA	15	TRBJ2-2	CASSGTDRAVGELFF	TGTGCCAGCAGCGGGACGGACAGGGCGGTTGGGGAGCTGTTTTTT
TRBV9	NA	NA	12	TRBJ1-1	CASSAVTTEAFF	TGTGCCAGCAGCGCTGTTACTACTGAAGCTTTCTTT
TRBV28	NA	NA	15	TRBJ1-6	CASSIEGAGDSPLHF	TGTGCCAGCAGTATAGAAGGGGCAGGGGATTCACCCCTCCACTTT
TRBV27	TRBD2	NA	13	TRBJ2-1	CASKTSGAFEQFF	TGTGCCAGCAAGACTAGCGGGGCCTTTGAGCAGTTCTTC
TRBV18	NA	NA	14	TRBJ2-1	CASSGNGGDNEQFF	TGTGCCAGCTCAGGGAATGGAGGAGACAATGAGCAGTTCTTC
TRBV19	NA	NA	14	TRBJ1-5	CASSIVSGDQPQHF	TGTGCCAGTAGTATAGTTTCCGGGGATCAGCCCCAGCATTTT
TRBV5-1	TRBD1	NA	14	TRBJ1-5	CASSETGSNQPQHF	TGCGCCAGCAGCGAGACAGGGAGCAATCAGCCCCAGCATTTT
TRBV4-3	NA	NA	14	TRBJ2-7	CASSTRPSPYEQYF	TGCGCCAGCAGCACGCGACCTAGCCCCTACGAGCAGTACTTC
TRBV19	TRBD2	NA	15	TRBJ2-1	CASSIGLAGHDEQFF	TGTGCCAGTAGTATAGGACTAGCGGGGCATGATGAGCAGTTCTTC
TRBV7-9	TRBD1	NA	16	TRBJ1-1	CASSGDRAAFATEAFF	TGTGCCAGCAGCGGAGACAGGGCGGCGTTCGCCACTGAAGCTTTCTTT
TRBV5-6	TRBD1	NA	14	TRBJ1-2	CASSVTGSNHGYTF	TGTGCCAGCAGCGTGACAGGGTCTAATCATGGCTACACCTTC
TRBV6-5	TRBD2	NA	13	TRBJ2-1	CASSRGRGYEQFF	TGTGCCAGCAGTCGTGGGAGGGGCTATGAGCAGTTCTTC
TRBV11-2	NA	NA	12	TRBJ2-3	CASSLTPDTQYF	TGTGCCAGCAGCTTAACACCAGATACGCAGTATTTT
TRBV9	NA	NA	14	TRBJ2-2	CASSLYGGTGELFF	TGTGCCAGCAGTCTATACGGGGGCACCGGGGAGCTGTTTTTT
TRBV29-1	TRBD1	NA	14	TRBJ1-5	CSVDEAGGGQPQHF	TGCAGCGTTGATGAGGCAGGGGGCGGTCAGCCCCAGCATTTT
TRBV19	NA	NA	17	TRBJ2-3	CASSIDQLGPSTDTQYF	TGTGCCAGTAGTATCGATCAGTTGGGGCCTAGCACAGATACGCAGTATTTT
TRBV7-9	TRBD1	NA	15	TRBJ1-2	CASSSPPDRATGYTF	TGTGCCAGCAGCTCCCCACCCGACAGGGCGACGGGCTACACCTTC